Presented here are 30 T cell receptor beta chains from one specimen sequenced in a study of post-analysis software for immune sequencing data. Notes on the study in general: Four or five TRBV segments were significantly more frequent in patients than in controls. TRBV5-6, TRBV5-1 and TRBV20-1 were among these segments.

The antigens of these receptors remain unknown. cDNA libraries of TCR beta carried unique molecular identifiers. A single record per CDR3 protein comes from TCRdb applying MiXCR to the PCR reads. The table lists about 770,000 distinct CDR3 sequences, under 60% of them singletons. The sequencing input was blood. The receptors here all came from a girl between 10 and 17 years old with multiple sclerosis.

The V and J genes are TRBV12-3 or TRBV12-4 and TRBJ1-2, with 9 bases that match TRBD1. The CDR3 covers 13 residues. V dropped 6 bases and J dropped 7; count of bases not matched to a gene: 6. The CDR3 protein is CASRQQGASGYTF. DNA of the CDR3: TGTGCCAGCAGGCAACAGGGGGCCTCTGGCTACACCTTC.

This clonotype was recorded a few times. The CDR3 loop reads CASSSSGLGSTDTQYF. The CDR3 DNA sequence: TGTGCCAGCAGTTCCTCTGGACTAGGGAGCACAGATACGCAGTATTTT. The chain links TRBV28 to TRBJ2-3, with 7 bases aligning to TRBD2. Germline loops: CDR1 MDHEN, CDR2 SYDVKM. The CDR3 loop spans 16 amino acids. V was clipped by 4 bases and J by 0 bases; unmatched bases: 7. The entire variable domain, with the rest obtained from reference TRBV28 and TRBJ2-3, is as follows: DVKVTQSSRYLVKRTGEKVFLECVQDMDHENMFWYRQDPGLGLRLIYFSYDVKMKEKGDIPEGYSVSREKKERFSLILESASTNQTSMYLCASSSSGLGSTDTQYFGPGTRLTVL.

V gene TRBV7-3 combines with J gene TRBJ2-5; 9 nucleotides match TRBD1. This CDR3 region has 15 residues. V dropped 1 base and J dropped 5; count of bases not matched to a gene: 5. The germline CDR1 and CDR2 sequences are SGHTA and FQGTGA. This chain's CDR3 is CASSLMGQGLETQYF. The CDR3 region has the DNA TGTGCCAGCAGCTTAATGGGACAGGGCTTGGAGACCCAGTACTTC. The whole variable domain, remainder taken from reference TRBV7-3 and TRBJ2-5, is GAGVSQTPSNKVTEKGKYVELRCDPISGHTALYWYRQSLGQGPEFLIYFQGTGAADDSGLPNDRFFAVRPEGSVSTLKIQRTERGDSAVYLCASSLMGQGLETQYFGPGTRLLVL.

In nucleotides, the CDR3 is TGTGCCAGCAGTAAACTAGCGGGAGGGCTCGTGGGGCAAGAGACCCAGTACTTC. This encodes CASSKLAGGLVGQETQYF. The chain combines TRBV6-1 with TRBJ2-7; 13 bases agree with TRBD2. The closer fit of TRBJ2-5 to the DNA end suggests the J call may be wrong. The CDR3 contains 18 residues. The germline CDR1 and CDR2 sequences are MNHNS and SASEGT.

This clonotype was picked up one time. This CDR3 is CSVGLAGGPFF. In nucleotides, the CDR3 is TGCAGCGTTGGACTAGCGGGAGGGCCGTTCTTC. The chain recombines TRBV29-1 with TRBJ2-1, with 14 bases fitting TRBD2. The CDR3 is 11 amino acids. Looked up from germline, CDR1 is SQVTM and CDR2 is ANQGSEA. The V gene end was trimmed by 4 bases and the J gene end by 15 bases; junction bases not matched to a gene: 2.

The sample holds a few counts of this clonotype. The rearrangement joins TRBV15 to TRBJ2-4; TRBD1 matches at 8 bases. The closer fit of TRBJ2-7 to the DNA end suggests the J call may be wrong. The CDR3 is 15 amino acids. CDR1 is LNHNV, CDR2 YYDKDF, per germline (reference sequence). This chain's CDR3 is CATSAQRTGSHEQYF. The CDR3 DNA reads as TGTGCCACCAGCGCCCAGAGGACAGGGTCCCACGAGCAGTACTTC.

This sequence joins TRBV20-1 and TRBJ2-7; D not certain. The CDR3 is made up of 14 amino acids. Per the germline V gene, CDR1 is DFQATT and CDR2 is SNEGSKA (reference sequence). V gave up 6 bases and J gave up 0 bases, with 15 bases separating them. This CDR3 is CSARRPVSSYEQYF. The CDR3 region has the DNA TGCAGTGCCCGGCGACCCGTGAGCTCCTACGAGCAGTACTTC.

The rearrangement uses TRBV5-1 and TRBJ2-1; D gene unclear. This CDR3 has 14 residues. Looked up from germline, CDR1 is SGHRS and CDR2 is YFSETQ. The V and J ends lost 0 bases and 4 bases respectively, with 8 bases between them. CDR3 protein: CASSLAFQYNEQFF. The CDR3 region has the DNA TGCGCCAGCAGCTTGGCGTTTCAATACAATGAGCAGTTCTTC.

This clonotype appeared a few times. At one boundary the junction diverges from the germline segment, which might be a read error. Here the CDR3 reads CSVEGRGYGYTF. For the CDR3, the DNA is TGCAGCGTTGAAGGCAGGGGCTATGGTTACACCTTC. The chain joins TRBV29-1 to TRBJ1-2, with D possibly TRBD1 on 6 matching bases. The CDR3 is 12 amino acids. The germline CDR1 and CDR2 sequences are SQVTM and ANQGSEA.

This CDR3 is CATSRDTGITHTQYF. CDR3 nucleotides: TGTGCCACCAGCAGAGATACGGGCATAACCCATACGCAGTATTTT. The V call is TRBV15, the J call TRBJ2-3; D unresolved. Germline V gene lookup returns CDR1 LNHNV and CDR2 YYDKDF (reference sequence). The CDR3 is made up of 15 amino acids. V was clipped by 0 bases and J by 7 bases, with 14 bases between them.

The chain is built from TRBV12-3 or TRBV12-4 and TRBJ2-1; possibly TRBD1 for D (6 bases). The V and J ends lost 3 bases and 10 bases respectively, with 10 bases between them. CDR3 size: 12 residues. CDR3 amino acids: CASSLTGEEQFF. The CDR3 nucleotides are TGTGCCAGCAGTTTGACAGGTGAGGAGCAGTTCTTC.

This clonotype came up a few times. The V gene is TRBV9, the J gene TRBJ2-1, with no clear D. The J call may be wrong; the DNA end is better matched by TRBJ2-7. Germline V CDR1 and CDR2: SGDLS, YYNGEE. This CDR3 region has 14 residues. The CDR3 reads CASSVGLAVGEQYF. The DNA for the CDR3 is TGTGCCAGCAGCGTAGGACTGGCTGTGGGTGAGCAGTACTTC.

The V and J genes are TRBV29-1 and TRBJ2-4; D remains ambiguous. Germline V gene data show CDR1 as SQVTM and CDR2 as ANQGSEA. This CDR3 has 17 amino acids. Trimming stripped 4 bases from V and 1 base from J, with 20 bases between. CDR3 DNA sequence: TGCAGCGTTGCGGCTAGTCGGCGCGATTCGGCCAAAAACATTCAGTACTTC. It encodes CSVAASRRDSAKNIQYF.

This clonotype has only a few counts. The chain's CDR3 is CSARKTSGRTQETQYF. The CDR3, as DNA: TGCAGTGCTAGAAAGACTAGCGGGAGGACCCAAGAGACCCAGTACTTC. The chain uses TRBV20-1 and TRBJ2-5; 13 bases line up with TRBD2. Germline V CDR1 and CDR2: DFQATT, SNEGSKA (reference sequence). With 2 bases clipped from V and 1 base from J, the junction kept 4 bases outside the gene matches. The CDR3 extends over 16 amino acids.

The chain has TRBV12-3 or TRBV12-4 and TRBJ2-4; D call uncertain. CDR3 length: 11 residues. The ends were cut back, 6 bases at V and 13 bases at J, with 13 bases in the middle. The CDR3 DNA is TGTGCCAGCAGCTCAGACGGAAAGCAGTACTTC. Its protein product is CASSSDGKQYF.

This clonotype was seen more than once but under ten times. The chain uses TRBV20-1 and TRBJ2-1; 7 bases agree with TRBD2. The CDR3 runs to 17 residues. Germline trimming cut 5 bases from V and 2 bases from J; bases unmatched to any gene: 15. Germline-derived CDR1 and CDR2 are DFQATT and SNEGSKA (reference sequence). CDR3 coding DNA: TGCAGTGCTTATCTTTCTAGCGGTCGAGGGGCCTACAATGAGCAGTTCTTC. This gives the protein CSAYLSSGRGAYNEQFF.

V and J are TRBV20-1 and TRBJ2-3, with D unclear. This CDR3 spans 12 amino acids. The V gene's germline CDR1 is DFQATT and CDR2 SNEGSKA (reference sequence). V lost 3 bases and J lost 3, with 7 bases in between. For the CDR3, the DNA is TGCAGTGCTAGTTACGGAACAGATACGCAGTATTTT. Amino acid sequence: CSASYGTDTQYF.

V and J are TRBV10-1 and TRBJ2-4; 13 bases align to TRBD2. The end of the DNA is better explained by TRBJ2-7, so the J call may be wrong. CDR1 and CDR2 from the germline V gene are WNHNN and SYGVQD (reference sequence). The CDR3 runs 16 residues. CDR3 nucleotides: TGCGCCAGCAGTGAGGGGACTAGCGGGGATCCCTACGAGCAGTACTTC. Translated, it gives CASSEGTSGDPYEQYF.

This clonotype was counted between two and nine times. The rearrangement joins TRBV9 to TRBJ2-5; possibly TRBD1 for D (6 bases). V was shortened by 3 bases and J by 4 bases, with 10 bases between the two germline ends. Germline loops: CDR1 SGDLS, CDR2 YYNGEE. CDR3 length equals 13 residues. The CDR3 sequence: CASSDTGRETQYF. The CDR3 coding sequence is TGTGCCAGCAGCGACACAGGGAGAGAGACCCAGTACTTC.

The rearrangement links TRBV5-1 to TRBJ2-1, with D perhaps TRBD2 (6 bases). The CDR3 is made up of 13 amino acids. Germline V gene data show CDR1 as SGHRS and CDR2 as YFSETQ. Trimming took off 4 bases at V and 5 bases at J, with 10 bases between the two ends. The CDR3 here is CASSGAGDNEQFF. The CDR3 nucleotides read TGCGCCAGCAGCGGAGCGGGTGACAATGAGCAGTTCTTC.

The J gene is TRBJ2-7, the V gene TRBV7-2; tentatively, D is TRBD1 or TRBD2 (5 bases each). The germline V gene has CDR1 SGHTA and CDR2 FQGNSA. CDR3 length: 13 amino acids. The germline V and J ends were trimmed by 1 base and 6 bases, with 10 bases remaining between them. The CDR3 sequence is CASSLEVGREQYF. The CDR3 nucleotides read TGTGCCAGCAGCTTAGAGGTGGGACGCGAGCAGTACTTC.

This clonotype was observed a handful of times. V usage is TRBV6-1 and J usage is TRBJ1-6, with D unresolved. Trimming left V 6 bases short and J 6 bases short, with 12 bases between. Germline V CDR1 and CDR2: MNHNS, SASEGT. CDR3 size: 14 residues. CDR3 region: CASSQTISNSPLHF. CDR3 DNA sequence: TGTGCCAGCAGCCAAACCATCTCTAATTCACCCCTCCACTTT.

Only a few counts were recorded for this clonotype. The J gene is TRBJ1-4, the V gene TRBV12-3 or TRBV12-4, with unresolved D. V was cut by 6 bases and J by 8 bases, with 10 bases left in between. There are 12 residues in the CDR3. CDR3 region: CASRAGVEKLFF. DNA for the CDR3: TGTGCCAGCAGGGCCGGTGTGGAAAAACTGTTTTTT.

This clonotype was counted a few times. The J gene is TRBJ1-2, the V gene TRBV7-6; no firm D call. From germline, CDR1 is SGHVS and CDR2 FNYEAQ. The CDR3 has 17 residues. The germline V and J ends were trimmed by 1 base and 8 bases, with 23 bases remaining between them. The CDR3 DNA sequence: TGTGCCAGCAGCTTAGGGGCAATCGGCACCACATCGGGAGGCTACACCTTC. Its translation is CASSLGAIGTTSGGYTF. The full variable domain, its missing parts supplied by reference TRBV7-6 and TRBJ1-2, is GAGVSQSPRYKVTKRGQDVALRCDPISGHVSLYWYRQALGQGPEFLTYFNYEAQQDKSGLPNDRFSAERPEGSISTLTIQRTEQRDSAMYRCASSLGAIGTTSGGYTFGSGTRLTVV.

The gene calls are TRBV28 and TRBJ2-3; TRBD2 aligns across 14 bases. From germline, CDR1 is MDHEN and CDR2 SYDVKM. The CDR3 has 17 residues. With 3 bases clipped from V and 2 bases from J, the junction kept 4 bases outside the gene matches. The DNA for the CDR3 is TGTGCCAGCAGTTTTCGGACTAGCGGGAGGCTCACAGATACGCAGTATTTT. Encoded protein: CASSFRTSGRLTDTQYF.

The chain is built from TRBV3-1 and TRBJ1-2; D remains unclear. The CDR3 loop spans 13 amino acids. Trimming cost V 1 base and J 8 bases, with 11 bases left between them. The germline V gene has CDR1 LGHDT and CDR2 YNNKEL (reference sequence). The CDR3 region has the DNA TGTGCCAGCAGCCAAGTACGGGGTCGGGGCTACACCTTC. It specifies CASSQVRGRGYTF.

This chain joins TRBV6-6 and TRBJ1-1; D uncertain. V dropped 2 bases and J dropped 0 bases, with 7 bases sitting between them. The germline V gene has CDR1 MNHNY and CDR2 SVGAGI (reference sequence). CDR3 length equals 14 residues. The CDR3: CASSYGILNTEAFF. CDR3 sequence (DNA): TGTGCCAGCAGTTACGGGATATTGAACACTGAAGCTTTCTTT.

The rearrangement joins TRBV12-3 or TRBV12-4 to TRBJ1-2; 7 nucleotides align to TRBD1. Trimming removed 5 bases from V and 3 bases from J; junction bases left unmatched: 3. CDR3 size: 13 residues. The CDR3 reads CASSPQGYYGYTF. For the CDR3, the DNA is TGTGCCAGCAGTCCACAGGGGTACTATGGCTACACCTTC.

The chain is built from TRBV20-1 and TRBJ2-1, with D possibly being TRBD2 (6 bases). The CDR3 spans 14 residues. CDR1 and CDR2 from the germline V gene are DFQATT and SNEGSKA (reference sequence). V lost 3 bases to trimming and J lost 0 bases, with 9 bases between them. The CDR3 region is CSASGSVSYNEQFF. CDR3 sequence (DNA): TGCAGTGCTAGCGGGAGTGTCTCCTACAATGAGCAGTTCTTC.

V usage is TRBV3-1 and J usage is TRBJ2-5; 9 positions match TRBD2. The CDR3 is 13 residues long. Germline lookup yields CDR1 LGHDT and CDR2 YNNKEL (reference sequence). V lost 7 bases to trimming and J lost 4 bases; unmatched junction nucleotides: 4. The CDR3 bases are TGTGCCAGCACAATAGCGGGAGCAGAGACCCAGTACTTC. This codes for CASTIAGAETQYF.